A single sample gave rise to the 2 T cell receptor beta chains below, sequenced in a study of T cell changes during pregnancy in multiple sclerosis. Clones were read by immunoSEQ multiplex PCR, and TCRdb kept only the in-frame ones, dropping some. The sample lists tens of thousands of clones; just over 90% were seen once. The specimen comprised peripheral blood, sampled in the second trimester of pregnancy. These receptor sequences come from a female donor with multiple sclerosis, enrolled in a pregnancy study.

The J gene is TRBJ2-5, the V gene TRBV2; 9 nucleotides line up with TRBD2. CDR1 and CDR2 (germline): SNHLY, FYNNEI. The CDR3 loop spans 15 amino acids. With V trimmed by 1 base and J by 5 bases, 5 bases remained unmatched. The CDR3: CASSEDSGGRETQYF. As DNA, the CDR3 is TGTGCCAGCAGTGAAGATAGCGGGGGCCGTGAGACCCAGTACTTC.

The chain couples TRBV6-1 to TRBJ1-3, with 8 nucleotides matching TRBD1. This CDR3 is built from 13 residues. CDR1 is MNHNS and CDR2 is SASEGT in the germline V gene. V lost 7 bases and J lost 3; bases outside the gene matches: 2. CDR3 nucleotides: TGTGCCAGCATCGGACAGGGTGGAAACACCATATATTTT. This encodes CASIGQGGNTIYF.